This TCR beta chain comes out of a study of blood T cell repertoires in COVID-19. Study background: The United States, Italy and Spain provided the acute and convalescent COVID-19 samples.

Trimming shortened V by 4 bases and J by 0 bases, and 9 bases separated the two germline ends. Per germline, CDR1 LGHDT and CDR2 YNNKEL (reference sequence). The CDR3 loop spans 15 amino acids. Generated by immunoSEQ multiplex PCR, the TCRdb table keeps only in-frame clones and is missing some. Of some 170,000 clones listed, around four fifths are singletons. V and J are TRBV3-1 (or the pseudogene TRBV3-2) and TRBJ2-2; tentative D call: TRBD1 (6 bases). This clonotype originated in a woman between 50 and 59 years old who had recovered from COVID-19. The sample comprised PBMCs or T cells enriched from blood (not recorded which). This CDR3 reads CASSRDNANTGELFF. DNA for the CDR3: TGTGCCAGCAGCCGGGACAATGCGAACACCGGGGAGCTGTTTTTT.